This T cell receptor (beta chain) was retrieved from a study of beta chain features in type 1 diabetes. Since all of the isolated RNA was reverse transcribed, expressed TCRB transcripts were what got sequenced. The repertoire was sequenced with immunoSEQ multiplex PCR; TCRdb's copy has only in-frame clones and lacks some. The table has some 270,000 clones, 8% seen once. The CDR3 is 14 amino acids. The germline V gene encodes CDR1 MDHEN and CDR2 SYDVKM. V was cut by 10 bases and J by 5 bases, with 20 bases left in between. Sequencing was done on a sample of central memory CD4+ T cells from blood. The receptor was isolated from a woman aged 18-29 years in good health. V gene TRBV28 combines with J gene TRBJ1-1; possibly TRBD1 for D (6 bases). CDR3 nucleotides: TGTGCCACTTCGGGCGACGGAAGGGGGACTGAAGCTTTCTTT. Its translation is CATSGDGRGTEAFF.